The clone carrying this TCR beta chain was picked up many times. Its antigen is as yet unknown. The record originates from a study of T-cell reconstitution after alpha-beta-depleted transplantation in children. Study results and caveats: T-cell numbers and diversity, one year after transplant, stemmed largely from T cells that were newly produced. The origin of alpha-beta T cells about two months after transplant was reportedly several hundred expanded graft clones. The origin of high day-60 TCRbeta diversity in some patients lay in surviving recipient T cells and thymic progenitors.

A library of TCRbeta sequences, prepared with unique molecular identifiers, was generated. MiXCR, applied by TCRdb to the PCR reads, yields one record per CDR3 protein. Seen here are roughly 220,000 distinct CDR3 sequences, approximately 8.4% observed once, and the top ten hold 35%. Trimming left V 7 bases short and J 0 bases short, with 6 bases between. The CDR3 sequence is 12 residues long. CDR1 is DFQATT, CDR2 SNEGSKA, per germline (reference sequence). The rearrangement uses TRBV20-1 and TRBJ1-4; D not certain. Sequences were derived from PBMCs, mostly from graft donor cells, sampled 360 days after TCRalphabeta/CD19-depleted stem cell transplant. The origin of this receptor is a male patient under 10 years old who had a stem cell transplant for acute myeloid leukemia, so the T cells may come from the graft donor. The CDR3 protein is CSVTTTNEKLFF. Written as DNA, the CDR3 is TGCAGTGTAACAACAACTAATGAAAAACTGTTTTTT.